The sequence of this TCR beta chain was determined in a study of T cells in Graves' hyperthyroidism and ophthalmopathy. What was amplified from RNA transcripts were TCR beta CDR3 regions. TCR CDR3 underwent first-round RT-PCR with the HTBI primer set. A single record per CDR3 protein comes from TCRdb applying MiXCR to the multiplex PCR reads. The table lists more than 500,000 distinct CDR3 sequences, roughly 16% of them singletons. Ophthalmopathy patients all had a Clinical Activity Score of at least 3, a NOSPECS grade of at least 4 and disease under 3 months old. Sequencing was done on a sample of blood. The sequence derives from a woman under 40 with Graves' ophthalmopathy.

This CDR3 is CASSQYFWGGRLSDTQYF. The CDR3 DNA sequence: TGTGCCAGCAGCCAATATTTCTGGGGCGGGAGATTATCAGATACGCAGTATTTT. The V gene is TRBV3-1, the J gene TRBJ2-3; 7 bases fit TRBD2. Per germline, CDR1 LGHDT and CDR2 YNNKEL (reference sequence). V shed 2 bases and J 4 bases; nucleotides not matched to a gene: 15. The CDR3 loop spans 18 amino acids.